This T cell receptor (beta chain) was identified in a study of blood T cells in healthy people across ages. The study, taken as a whole, reports: When one million T cells were used, diversity estimates were thought to be underestimates. Relative to aged donors, long-lived donors carried more naive CD4+ cells and displayed higher diversity.

Germline CDR1 reads SGHRS; CDR2 reads YFSETQ. This CDR3 comprises 18 residues. V lost 1 base to trimming and J lost 0 bases, with 19 bases between them. In its sample, this clonotype was seen a few times. Its target is unknown. Each sample had at least 6 million PBMCs isolated. A second PCR of 7 to 11 cycles used a sample-barcoded 5' primer and a J-beta primer mix. Each TCR beta cDNA got a 12-nucleotide random molecular identifier. Via MiXCR, TCRdb re-called the 5' RACE reads, giving one row per CDR3 protein. The repertoire consists of 500,000 to 600,000 distinct CDR3 sequences, with about 25% occurring once and the leading ten covering under 20%.

V and J are TRBV5-1 and TRBJ2-5; D is unclear. The TCR sequence derives from a woman in her 70s in good health. The sequenced sample was blood. CDR3 nucleotide sequence: TGCGCCAGCAGCTTGATGTTAGGACCGGATACAAACCAAGAGACCCAGTACTTC. This translates into CASSLMLGPDTNQETQYF.